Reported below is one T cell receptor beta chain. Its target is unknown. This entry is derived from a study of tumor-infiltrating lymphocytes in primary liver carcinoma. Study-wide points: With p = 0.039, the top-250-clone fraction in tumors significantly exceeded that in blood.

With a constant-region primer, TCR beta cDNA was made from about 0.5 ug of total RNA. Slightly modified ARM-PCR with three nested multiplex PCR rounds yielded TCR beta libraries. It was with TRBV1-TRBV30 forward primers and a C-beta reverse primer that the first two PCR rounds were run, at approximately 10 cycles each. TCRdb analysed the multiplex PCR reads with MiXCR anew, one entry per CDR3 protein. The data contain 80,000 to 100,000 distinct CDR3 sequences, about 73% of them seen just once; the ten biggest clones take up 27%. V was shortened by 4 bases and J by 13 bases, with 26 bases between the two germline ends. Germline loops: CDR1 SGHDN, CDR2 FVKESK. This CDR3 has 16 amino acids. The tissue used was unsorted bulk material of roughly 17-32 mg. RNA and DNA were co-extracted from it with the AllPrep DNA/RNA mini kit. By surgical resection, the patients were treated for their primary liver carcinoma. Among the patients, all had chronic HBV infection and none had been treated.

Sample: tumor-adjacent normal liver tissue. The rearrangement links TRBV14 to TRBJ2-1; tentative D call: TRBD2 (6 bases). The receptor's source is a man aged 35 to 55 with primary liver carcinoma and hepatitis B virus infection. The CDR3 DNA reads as TGTGCCAGCAGCCGCCAAGTCCTCTCCGGGGGTCTGGACCAGTTCTTC. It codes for CASSRQVLSGGLDQFF.